What follows are 13 T cell receptor beta chains derived from one specimen sequenced in a study of monozygotic twins with inflammatory bowel disease. Following a re-call of the 5' RACE reads, TCRdb has one entry per CDR3 protein and lacks DNA. The data show around 380,000 distinct CDR3 sequences, and the top ten clones hold around 2.3%. What was sequenced was blood. The receptor source for this set is a human donor with ulcerative colitis or Crohn's disease, or a healthy co-twin of an affected twin (not recorded which).

V and J are TRBV20-1 and TRBJ2-7. Germline-derived CDR1 and CDR2 are DFQATT and SNEGSKA (reference sequence). The CDR3 is 13 amino acids. This CDR3 is CSAPKGSLSEQYF.

J is TRBJ2-7 and V is TRBV7-6; TCRdb names TRBD2, which stays unverified in the absence of DNA. The germline CDR1 and CDR2 sequences are SGHVS and FNYEAQ. The CDR3 spans 15 residues. The CDR3 loop is CASSQGSGRASEQYF. Drawing the rest from reference TRBV7-6 and TRBJ2-7, the complete variable domain is GAGVSQSPRYKVTKRGQDVALRCDPISGHVSLYWYRQALGQGPEFLTYFNYEAQQDKSGLPNDRFSAERPEGSISTLTIQRTEQRDSAMYRCASSQGSGRASEQYFGPGTRLTVT.

The V gene is TRBV12-3 or TRBV12-4, the J gene TRBJ1-1. This CDR3 is built from 12 residues. The CDR3 spells CASRSEATEAFF.

The J gene is TRBJ2-3, the V gene TRBV6-1; the D call from TCRdb, TRBD2, cannot be confirmed without DNA. This CDR3 is built from 14 residues. Per germline, CDR1 MNHNS and CDR2 SASEGT. The chain's CDR3 is CASTQREGPGAQYF.

The V gene is TRBV4-1, the J gene TRBJ1-5; TCRdb's D call of TRBD1 is untestable without DNA. This CDR3 has 18 residues. Germline lookup yields CDR1 MGHRA and CDR2 YSYEKL. Here the CDR3 reads CASSQGPAGGRSNQPQHF.

The rearrangement joins TRBV20-1 to TRBJ1-4. Germline assignment: CDR1 DFQATT and CDR2 SNEGSKA (reference sequence). This CDR3 contains 13 residues. The CDR3 is CSASRPRGEKLFF.

This sequence joins TRBV28 and TRBJ1-4; the D gene TCRdb calls, TRBD1, cannot be checked with no DNA. The germline V gene has CDR1 MDHEN and CDR2 SYDVKM. CDR3 size: 14 residues. The CDR3: CASSSPRTNEKLFF.

The rearrangement uses TRBV20-1 and TRBJ1-1; TCRdb calls TRBD1, which cannot be checked without DNA. CDR1 and CDR2 (germline): DFQATT, SNEGSKA (reference sequence). The CDR3 loop spans 12 amino acids. CDR3 amino acids: CSANQGDTEAFF.

This CDR3 reads CASSERWGRLYGYTF. The V and J genes are TRBV2 and TRBJ1-2; TCRdb calls TRBD1, which cannot be checked without DNA. The CDR3 covers 15 residues. Germline CDR1 SNHLY, CDR2 FYNNEI.

The chain links TRBV19 to TRBJ1-5; absent DNA, TCRdb's TRBD1 call cannot be checked. This CDR3 comprises 17 residues. Looked up from germline, CDR1 is LNHDA and CDR2 is SQIVND (reference sequence). The CDR3 protein is CASSPGAPVNSNQPQHF.

This chain links TRBV18 with TRBJ2-1; the D call from TCRdb, TRBD1, cannot be confirmed without DNA. CDR1 KGHSH and CDR2 LQKENI come from the germline V gene. The CDR3 runs to 12 residues. The CDR3 protein is CASSPRQGAQFF.

The gene calls are TRBV4-2 and TRBJ2-2; TCRdb's D gene call, TRBD2, goes unchecked for lack of DNA. Germline V gives CDR1 LGHNA, CDR2 YNFKEQ. CDR3 length equals 16 residues. The CDR3 loop reads CASSRLAIGNTGELFF.

The chain links TRBV5-1 to TRBJ2-1; TCRdb reports TRBD1, a call that lacks DNA to check it against. Germline CDR1 SGHRS, CDR2 YFSETQ. The CDR3 has 16 amino acids. CDR3 sequence reads: CASSSGPGISSNEQFF.